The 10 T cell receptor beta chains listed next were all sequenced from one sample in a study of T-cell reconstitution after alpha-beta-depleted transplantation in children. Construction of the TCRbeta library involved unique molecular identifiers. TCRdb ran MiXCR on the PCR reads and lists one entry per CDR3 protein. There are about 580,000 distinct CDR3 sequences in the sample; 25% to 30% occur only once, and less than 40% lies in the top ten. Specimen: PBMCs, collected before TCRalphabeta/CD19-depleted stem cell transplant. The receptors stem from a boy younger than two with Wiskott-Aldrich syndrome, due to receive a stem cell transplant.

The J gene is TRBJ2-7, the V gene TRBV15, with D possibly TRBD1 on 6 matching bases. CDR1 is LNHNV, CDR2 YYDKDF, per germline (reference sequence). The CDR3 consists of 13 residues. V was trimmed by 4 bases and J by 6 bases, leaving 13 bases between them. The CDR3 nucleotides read TGTGCCACCAGCAAACAGGGCCCAGGCGAGCAGTACTTC. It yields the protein CATSKQGPGEQYF.

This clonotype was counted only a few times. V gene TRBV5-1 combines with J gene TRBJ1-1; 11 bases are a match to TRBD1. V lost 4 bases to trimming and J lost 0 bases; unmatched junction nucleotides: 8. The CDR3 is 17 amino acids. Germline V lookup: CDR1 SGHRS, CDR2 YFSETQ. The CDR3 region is CASSARGQGAMNTEAFF. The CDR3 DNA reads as TGCGCCAGCAGCGCTCGAGGACAGGGGGCAATGAACACTGAAGCTTTCTTT.

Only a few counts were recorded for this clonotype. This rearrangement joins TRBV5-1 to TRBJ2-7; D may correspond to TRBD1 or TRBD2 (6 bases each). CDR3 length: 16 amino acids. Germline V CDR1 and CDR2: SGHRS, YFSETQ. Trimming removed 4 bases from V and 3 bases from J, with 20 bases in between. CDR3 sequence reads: CASSPGEPGHYYEQYF. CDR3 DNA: TGCGCCAGCAGCCCGGGAGAACCGGGACACTACTACGAGCAGTACTTC.

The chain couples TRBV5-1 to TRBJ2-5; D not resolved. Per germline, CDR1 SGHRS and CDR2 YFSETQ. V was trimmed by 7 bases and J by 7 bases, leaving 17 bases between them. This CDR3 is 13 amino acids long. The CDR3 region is CASQLEGVGTQYF. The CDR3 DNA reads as TGCGCCAGCCAGCTTGAAGGTGTTGGGACCCAGTACTTC.

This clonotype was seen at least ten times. This CDR3 reads CASSLWDREYNEQFF. For the CDR3, the DNA is TGTGCCAGCAGTTTATGGGACAGGGAATACAATGAGCAGTTCTTC. V and J are TRBV28 and TRBJ2-1; 8 nucleotides line up with TRBD1. V trimming: 0 bases; J trimming: 4 bases; junction bases outside the gene matches: 2. This CDR3 is built from 15 residues. CDR1 and CDR2 (germline): MDHEN, SYDVKM.

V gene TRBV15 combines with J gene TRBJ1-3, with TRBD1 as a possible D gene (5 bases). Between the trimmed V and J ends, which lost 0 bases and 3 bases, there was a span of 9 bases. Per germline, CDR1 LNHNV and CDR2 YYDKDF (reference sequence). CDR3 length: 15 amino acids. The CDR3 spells CATSRDQGGGNTIYF. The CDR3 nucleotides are TGTGCCACCAGCAGAGATCAGGGCGGTGGAAACACCATATATTTT.

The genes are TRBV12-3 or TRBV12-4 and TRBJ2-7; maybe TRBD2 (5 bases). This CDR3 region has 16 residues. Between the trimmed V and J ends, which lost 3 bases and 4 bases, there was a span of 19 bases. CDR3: CASSFGQRATLYEQYF. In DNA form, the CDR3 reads TGTGCCAGCAGTTTTGGGCAGAGGGCCACCCTATACGAGCAGTACTTC.

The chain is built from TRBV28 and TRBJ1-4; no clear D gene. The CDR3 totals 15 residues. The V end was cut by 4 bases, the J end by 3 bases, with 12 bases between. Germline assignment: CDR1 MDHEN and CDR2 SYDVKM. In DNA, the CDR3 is TGTGCCAGCAGTTCCCTCCGGGGAGCTAATGAAAAACTGTTTTTT. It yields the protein CASSSLRGANEKLFF.

DNA for the CDR3: TGTGCCAGCAGTGAAGAGGCTAGCGGGCTCAATGAGCAGTTCTTC. It translates to CASSEEASGLNEQFF. This chain uses TRBV2 with TRBJ2-1; 8 bases match TRBD2. Trimming cost V 1 base and J 6 bases; bases outside gene matches: 5. The length of the CDR3 is 15 residues. From germline, CDR1 is SNHLY and CDR2 FYNNEI.

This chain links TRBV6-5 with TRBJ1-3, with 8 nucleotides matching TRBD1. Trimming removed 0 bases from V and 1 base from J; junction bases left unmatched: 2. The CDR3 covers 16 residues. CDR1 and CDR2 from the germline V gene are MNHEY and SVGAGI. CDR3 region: CASSYSQGVSGNTIYF. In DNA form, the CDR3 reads TGTGCCAGCAGTTACTCACAGGGGGTTTCTGGAAACACCATATATTTT.